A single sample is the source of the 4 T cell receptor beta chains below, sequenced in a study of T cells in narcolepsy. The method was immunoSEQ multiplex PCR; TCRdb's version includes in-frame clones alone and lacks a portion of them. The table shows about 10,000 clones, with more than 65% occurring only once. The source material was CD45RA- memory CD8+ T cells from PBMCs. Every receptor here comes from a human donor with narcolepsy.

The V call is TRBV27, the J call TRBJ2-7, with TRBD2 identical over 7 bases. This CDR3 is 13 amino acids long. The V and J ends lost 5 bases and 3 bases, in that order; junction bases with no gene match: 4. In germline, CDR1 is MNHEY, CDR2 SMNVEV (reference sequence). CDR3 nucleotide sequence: TGTGCCAGCAGTCCCTCGGGGGGCTACGAGCAGTACTTC. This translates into CASSPSGGYEQYF.

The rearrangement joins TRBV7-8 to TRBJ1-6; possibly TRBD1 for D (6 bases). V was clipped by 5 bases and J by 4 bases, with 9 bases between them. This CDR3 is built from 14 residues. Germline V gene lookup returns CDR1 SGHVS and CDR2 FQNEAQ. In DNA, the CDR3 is TGTGCCAGCAGCGTACAGGGATATAATTCACCCCTCCACTTT. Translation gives CASSVQGYNSPLHF.

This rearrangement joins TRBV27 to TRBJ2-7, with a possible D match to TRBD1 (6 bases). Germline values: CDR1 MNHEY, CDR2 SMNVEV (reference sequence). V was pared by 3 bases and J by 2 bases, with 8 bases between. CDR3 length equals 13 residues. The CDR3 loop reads CASSLQGTYEQYF. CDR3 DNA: TGTGCCAGCAGTTTGCAGGGGACCTACGAGCAGTACTTC.

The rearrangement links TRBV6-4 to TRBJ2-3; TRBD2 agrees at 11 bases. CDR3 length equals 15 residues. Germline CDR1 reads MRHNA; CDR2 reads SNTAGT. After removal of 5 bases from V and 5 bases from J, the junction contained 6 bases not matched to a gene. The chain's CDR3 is CASSLLAGVVDTQYF. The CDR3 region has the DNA TGTGCCAGCAGTTTACTAGCGGGGGTGGTAGATACGCAGTATTTT.